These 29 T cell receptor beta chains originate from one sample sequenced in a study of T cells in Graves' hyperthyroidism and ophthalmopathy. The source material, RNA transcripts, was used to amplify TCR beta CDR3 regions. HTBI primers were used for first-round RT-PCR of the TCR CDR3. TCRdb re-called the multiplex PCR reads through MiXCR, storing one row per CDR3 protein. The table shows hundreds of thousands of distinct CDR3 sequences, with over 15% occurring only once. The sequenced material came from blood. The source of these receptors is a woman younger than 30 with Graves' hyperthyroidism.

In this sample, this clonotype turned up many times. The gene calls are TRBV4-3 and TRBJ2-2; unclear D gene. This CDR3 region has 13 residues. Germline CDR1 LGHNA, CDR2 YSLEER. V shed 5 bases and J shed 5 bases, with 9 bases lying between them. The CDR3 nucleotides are TGCGCCAGCAGCGAGAGTTGGACCGGGGAGCTGTTTTTT. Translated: CASSESWTGELFF.

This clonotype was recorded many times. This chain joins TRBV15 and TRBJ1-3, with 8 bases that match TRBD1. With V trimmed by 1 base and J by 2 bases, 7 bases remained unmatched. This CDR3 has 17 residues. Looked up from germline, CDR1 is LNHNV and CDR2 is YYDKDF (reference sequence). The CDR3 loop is CATSRGTGLPPGNTIYF. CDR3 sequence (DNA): TGTGCCACCAGCAGAGGGACAGGGTTGCCTCCTGGAAACACCATATATTTT. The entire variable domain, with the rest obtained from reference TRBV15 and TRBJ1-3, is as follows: DAMVIQNPRYQVTQFGKPVTLSCSQTLNHNVMYWYQQKSSQAPKLLFHYYDKDFNNEADTPDNFQSRRPNTSFCFLDIRSPGLGDTAMYLCATSRGTGLPPGNTIYFGEGSWLTVV.

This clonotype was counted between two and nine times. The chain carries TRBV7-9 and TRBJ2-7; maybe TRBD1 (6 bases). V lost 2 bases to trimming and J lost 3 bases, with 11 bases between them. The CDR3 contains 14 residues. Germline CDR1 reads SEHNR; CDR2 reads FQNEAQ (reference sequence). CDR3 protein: CASSLKGGNYEQYF. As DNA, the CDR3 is TGTGCCAGCAGCTTAAAAGGGGGAAACTACGAGCAGTACTTC.

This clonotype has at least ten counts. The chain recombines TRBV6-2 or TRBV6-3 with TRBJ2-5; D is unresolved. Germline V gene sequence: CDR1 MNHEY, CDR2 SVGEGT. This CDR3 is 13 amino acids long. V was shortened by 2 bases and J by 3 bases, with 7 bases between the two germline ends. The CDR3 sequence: CASSYAPEETQYF. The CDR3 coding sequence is TGTGCCAGCAGTTACGCACCAGAAGAGACCCAGTACTTC.

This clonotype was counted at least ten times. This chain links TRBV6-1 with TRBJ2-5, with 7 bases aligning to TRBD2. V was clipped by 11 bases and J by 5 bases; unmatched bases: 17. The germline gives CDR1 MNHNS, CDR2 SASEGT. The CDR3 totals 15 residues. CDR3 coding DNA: TGTGCCGGCGGACCAGGGAGCGGGGCTTGGGAGACCCAGTACTTC. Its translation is CAGGPGSGAWETQYF.

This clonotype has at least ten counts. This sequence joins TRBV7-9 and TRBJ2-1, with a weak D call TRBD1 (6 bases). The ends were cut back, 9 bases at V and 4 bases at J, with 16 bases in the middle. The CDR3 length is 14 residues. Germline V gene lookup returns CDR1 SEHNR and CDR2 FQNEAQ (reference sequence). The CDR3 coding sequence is TGTGCCAGTCCGTCCGGACAGCATTACAATGAGCAGTTCTTC. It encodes CASPSGQHYNEQFF. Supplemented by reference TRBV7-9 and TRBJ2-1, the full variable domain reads DTGVSQNPRHKITKRGQNVTFRCDPISEHNRLYWYRQTLGQGPEFLTYFQNEAQLEKSRLLSDRFSAERPKGSFSTLEIQRTEQGDSAMYLCASPSGQHYNEQFFGPGTRLTVL.

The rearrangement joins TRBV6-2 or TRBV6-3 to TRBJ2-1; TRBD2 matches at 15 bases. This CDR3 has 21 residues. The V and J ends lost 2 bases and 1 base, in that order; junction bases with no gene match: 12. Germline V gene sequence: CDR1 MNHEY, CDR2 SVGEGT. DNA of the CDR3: TGTGCCAGCAGTTACAGCCATCGGACTAGCGGGAGGGCCTGGTCCTACAATGAGCAGTTCTTC. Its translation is CASSYSHRTSGRAWSYNEQFF.

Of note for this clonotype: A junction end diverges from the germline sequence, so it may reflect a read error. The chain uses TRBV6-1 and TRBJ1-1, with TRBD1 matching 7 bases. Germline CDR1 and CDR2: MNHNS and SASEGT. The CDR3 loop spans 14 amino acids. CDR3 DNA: TGTGCCAGCAGGGTGACAGGGAAGGGGACTGAAGCTCTCTTT. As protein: CASRVTGKGTEALF.

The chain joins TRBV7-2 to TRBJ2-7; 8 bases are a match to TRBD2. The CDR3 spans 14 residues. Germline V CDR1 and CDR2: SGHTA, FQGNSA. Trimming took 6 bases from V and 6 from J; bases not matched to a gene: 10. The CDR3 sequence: CASSPDGRGVEQYF. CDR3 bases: TGTGCCAGCAGTCCAGATGGGCGGGGGGTCGAGCAGTACTTC.

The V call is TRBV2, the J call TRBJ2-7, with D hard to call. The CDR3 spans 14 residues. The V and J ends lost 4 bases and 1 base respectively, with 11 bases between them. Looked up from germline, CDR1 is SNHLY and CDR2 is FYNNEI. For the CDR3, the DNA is TGTGCCAGCAGTGGAGACCATAGGTCCTACGAGCAGTACTTC. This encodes CASSGDHRSYEQYF.

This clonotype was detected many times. CDR3 protein: CASSELAGGGDTQYF. CDR3 DNA sequence: TGTGCCAGCAGTGAGCTAGCGGGAGGAGGGGATACGCAGTATTTT. The chain carries TRBV2 and TRBJ2-3; 11 bases line up with TRBD2. CDR1 SNHLY and CDR2 FYNNEI come from the germline V gene. The CDR3 runs to 15 residues. J was trimmed by 6 bases and V by 3 bases; bases with no gene match: 5.

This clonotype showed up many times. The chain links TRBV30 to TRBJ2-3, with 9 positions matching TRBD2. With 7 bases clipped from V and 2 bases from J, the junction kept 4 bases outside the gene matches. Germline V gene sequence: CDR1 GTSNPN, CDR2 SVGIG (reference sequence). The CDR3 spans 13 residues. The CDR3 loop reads CASTSGSTDTQYF. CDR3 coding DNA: TGTGCCTCAACTAGCGGGTCCACAGATACGCAGTATTTT.

Here the CDR3 DNA reads TGTGCCACCAGCAGAGGCGACAGGGACTACAATGAGCAGTTCTTC. It yields the protein CATSRGDRDYNEQFF. The chain has TRBV15 and TRBJ2-1; 7 positions agree with TRBD1. CDR3 size: 15 residues. Germline CDR1 reads LNHNV; CDR2 reads YYDKDF (reference sequence). V dropped 1 base and J dropped 3; count of bases not matched to a gene: 3.

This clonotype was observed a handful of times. The CDR3 sequence is CASSQLGQSNEKLFF. CDR3 sequence (DNA): TGTGCCAGCAGCCAATTGGGACAGAGTAATGAAAAACTGTTTTTT. This rearrangement joins TRBV4-2 to TRBJ1-4; 7 bases agree with TRBD1. The germline V gene has CDR1 LGHNA and CDR2 YNFKEQ. The CDR3 runs to 15 residues. V lost 2 bases to trimming and J lost 4 bases; unmatched junction nucleotides: 4.

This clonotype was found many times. The CDR3 spells CASIGKTYSTDTQYF. The CDR3 bases are TGTGCCAGCATCGGCAAAACTTACAGCACAGATACGCAGTATTTT. The gene calls are TRBV27 and TRBJ2-3; D is unresolved. The CDR3 runs 15 residues. Germline CDR1 is MNHEY and CDR2 is SMNVEV (reference sequence). Trimming pared 7 bases from V and 0 bases from J, leaving 14 bases between.

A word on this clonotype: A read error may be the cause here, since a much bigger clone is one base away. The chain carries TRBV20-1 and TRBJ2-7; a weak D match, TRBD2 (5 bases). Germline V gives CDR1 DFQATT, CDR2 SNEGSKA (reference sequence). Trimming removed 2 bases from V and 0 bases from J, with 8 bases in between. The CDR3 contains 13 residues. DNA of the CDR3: TGCAGTGCTAGATGGAGGAGCTCCTACGAGCAGTACTTC. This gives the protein CSARWRSSYEQYF.

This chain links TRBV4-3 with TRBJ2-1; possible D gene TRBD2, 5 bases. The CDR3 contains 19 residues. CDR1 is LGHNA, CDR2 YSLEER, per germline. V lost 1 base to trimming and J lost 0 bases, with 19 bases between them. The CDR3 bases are TGCGCCAGCAGCCAAGTAAGGAGCGGTGAGGTGAGCTCCTACAATGAGCAGTTCTTC. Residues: CASSQVRSGEVSSYNEQFF.

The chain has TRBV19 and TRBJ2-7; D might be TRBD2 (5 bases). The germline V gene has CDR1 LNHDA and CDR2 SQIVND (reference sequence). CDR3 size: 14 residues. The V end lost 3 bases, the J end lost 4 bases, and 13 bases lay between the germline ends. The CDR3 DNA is TGTGCCAGTAGTATGGAGGTTGGGGTTTACGAGCAGTACTTC. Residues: CASSMEVGVYEQYF. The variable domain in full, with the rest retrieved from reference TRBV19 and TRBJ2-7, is DGGITQSPKYLFRKEGQNVTLSCEQNLNHDAMYWYRQDPGQGLRLIYYSQIVNDFQKGDIAEGYSVSREKKESFPLTVTSAQKNPTAFYLCASSMEVGVYEQYFGPGTRLTVT.

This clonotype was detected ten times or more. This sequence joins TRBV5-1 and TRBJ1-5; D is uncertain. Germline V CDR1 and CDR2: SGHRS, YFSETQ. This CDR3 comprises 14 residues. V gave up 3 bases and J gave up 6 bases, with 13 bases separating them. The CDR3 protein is CASSYEPSGQPQHF. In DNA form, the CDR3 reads TGCGCCAGCAGCTACGAACCCTCGGGTCAGCCCCAGCATTTT.

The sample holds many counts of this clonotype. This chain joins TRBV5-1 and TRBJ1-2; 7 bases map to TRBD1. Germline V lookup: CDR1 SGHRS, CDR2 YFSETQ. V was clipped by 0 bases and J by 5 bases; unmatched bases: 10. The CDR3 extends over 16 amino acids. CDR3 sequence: CASSLAIGDSQYGYTF. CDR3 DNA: TGCGCCAGCAGCTTGGCCATCGGGGACAGTCAATATGGCTACACCTTC.

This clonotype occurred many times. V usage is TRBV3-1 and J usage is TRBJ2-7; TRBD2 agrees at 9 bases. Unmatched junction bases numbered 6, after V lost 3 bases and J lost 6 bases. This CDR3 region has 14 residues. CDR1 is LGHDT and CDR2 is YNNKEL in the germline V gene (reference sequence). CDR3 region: CASSQGLAPSEQYF. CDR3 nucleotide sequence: TGTGCCAGCAGCCAGGGACTAGCCCCCTCCGAGCAGTACTTC.

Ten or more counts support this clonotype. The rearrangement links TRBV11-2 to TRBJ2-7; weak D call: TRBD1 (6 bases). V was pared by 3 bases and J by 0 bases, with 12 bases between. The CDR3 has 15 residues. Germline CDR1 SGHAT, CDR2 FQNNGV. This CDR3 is CASSFRWTVSYEQYF. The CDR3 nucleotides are TGTGCCAGCAGCTTCCGTTGGACAGTCTCCTACGAGCAGTACTTC.

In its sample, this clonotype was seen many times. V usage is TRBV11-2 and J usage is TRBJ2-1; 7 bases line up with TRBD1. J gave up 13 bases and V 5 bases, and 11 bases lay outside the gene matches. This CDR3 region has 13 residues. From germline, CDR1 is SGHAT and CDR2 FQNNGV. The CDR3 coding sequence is TGTGCCAGCAGCAGCGACAGGGTAGTAGGACAGTTCTTC. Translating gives CASSSDRVVGQFF.

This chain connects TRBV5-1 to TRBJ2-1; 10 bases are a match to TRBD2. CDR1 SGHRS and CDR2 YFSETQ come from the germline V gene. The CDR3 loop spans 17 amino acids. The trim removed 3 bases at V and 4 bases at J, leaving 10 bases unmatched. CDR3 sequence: CASSSLIAGGQYNEQFF. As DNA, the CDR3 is TGCGCCAGCAGCTCGCTAATAGCGGGGGGCCAGTACAATGAGCAGTTCTTC.

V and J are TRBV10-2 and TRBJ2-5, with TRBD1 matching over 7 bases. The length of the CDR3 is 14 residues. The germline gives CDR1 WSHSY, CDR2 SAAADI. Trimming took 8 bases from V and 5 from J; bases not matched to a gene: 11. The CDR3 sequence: CASATWDSRETQYF. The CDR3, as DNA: TGCGCCAGCGCCACGTGGGACAGTCGGGAGACCCAGTACTTC.

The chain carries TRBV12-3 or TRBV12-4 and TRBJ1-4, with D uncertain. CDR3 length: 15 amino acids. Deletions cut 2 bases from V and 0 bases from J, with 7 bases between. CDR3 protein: CASSLNAATNEKLFF. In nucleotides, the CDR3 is TGTGCCAGCAGTTTAAACGCTGCAACTAATGAAAAACTGTTTTTT.

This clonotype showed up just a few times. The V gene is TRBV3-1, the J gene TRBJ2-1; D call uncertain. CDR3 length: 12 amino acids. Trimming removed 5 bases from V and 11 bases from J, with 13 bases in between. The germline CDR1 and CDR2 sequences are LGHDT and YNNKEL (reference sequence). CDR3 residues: CASSFGDRQQFF. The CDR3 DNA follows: TGTGCCAGCAGCTTCGGAGACCGGCAGCAGTTCTTC.

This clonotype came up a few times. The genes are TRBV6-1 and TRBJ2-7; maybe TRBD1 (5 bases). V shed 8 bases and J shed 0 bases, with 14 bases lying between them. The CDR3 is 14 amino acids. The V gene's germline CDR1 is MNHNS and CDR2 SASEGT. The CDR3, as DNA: TGTGCCAGCGCCCCACCAGGGTACTCCTACGAGCAGTACTTC. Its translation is CASAPPGYSYEQYF.

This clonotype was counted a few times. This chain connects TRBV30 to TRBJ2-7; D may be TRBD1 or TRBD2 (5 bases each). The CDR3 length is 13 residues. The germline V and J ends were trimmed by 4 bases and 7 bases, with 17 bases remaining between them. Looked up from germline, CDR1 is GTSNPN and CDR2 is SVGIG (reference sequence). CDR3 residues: CAWTPGGWGEQYF. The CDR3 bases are TGTGCCTGGACCCCTGGGGGTTGGGGGGAGCAGTACTTC.